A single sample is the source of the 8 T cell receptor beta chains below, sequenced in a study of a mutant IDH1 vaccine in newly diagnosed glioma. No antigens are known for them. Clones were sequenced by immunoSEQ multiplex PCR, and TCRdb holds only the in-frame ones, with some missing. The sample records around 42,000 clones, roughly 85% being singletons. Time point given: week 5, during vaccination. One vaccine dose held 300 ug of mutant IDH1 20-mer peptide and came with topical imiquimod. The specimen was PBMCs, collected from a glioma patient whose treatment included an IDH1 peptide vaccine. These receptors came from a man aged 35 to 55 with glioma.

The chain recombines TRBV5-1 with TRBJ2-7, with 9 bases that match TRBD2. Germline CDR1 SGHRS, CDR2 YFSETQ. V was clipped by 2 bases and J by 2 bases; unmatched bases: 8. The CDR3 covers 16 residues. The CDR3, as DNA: TGCGCCAGCAGCTTTCTAACTAGCGGGTTAACCTACGAGCAGTACTTC. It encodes CASSFLTSGLTYEQYF.

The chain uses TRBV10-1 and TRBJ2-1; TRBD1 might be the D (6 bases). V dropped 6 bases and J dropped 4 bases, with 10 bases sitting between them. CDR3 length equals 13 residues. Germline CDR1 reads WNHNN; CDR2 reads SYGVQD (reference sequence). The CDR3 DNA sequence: TGCGCCAGCAGGACCGGACAGTACAATGAGCAGTTCTTC. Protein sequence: CASRTGQYNEQFF.

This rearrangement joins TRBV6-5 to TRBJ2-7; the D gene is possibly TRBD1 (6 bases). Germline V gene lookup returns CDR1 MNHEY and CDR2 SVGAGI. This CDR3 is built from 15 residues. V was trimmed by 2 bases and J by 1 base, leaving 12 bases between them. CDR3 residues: CASSYDGQPSYEQYF. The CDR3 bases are TGTGCCAGCAGTTACGACGGACAGCCATCCTACGAGCAGTACTTC.

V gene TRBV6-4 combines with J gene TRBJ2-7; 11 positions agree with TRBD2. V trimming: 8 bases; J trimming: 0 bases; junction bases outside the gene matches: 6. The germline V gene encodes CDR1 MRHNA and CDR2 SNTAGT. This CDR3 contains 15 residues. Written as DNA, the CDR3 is TGTGCCAGCCTGACTAGCGGGGTCTCCTCCTACGAGCAGTACTTC. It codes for CASLTSGVSSYEQYF.

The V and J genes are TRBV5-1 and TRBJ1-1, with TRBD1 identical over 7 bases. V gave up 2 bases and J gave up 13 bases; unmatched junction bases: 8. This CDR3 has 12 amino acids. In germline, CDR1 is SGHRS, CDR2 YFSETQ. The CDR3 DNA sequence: TGCGCCAGCAGCTTCGACAGGGTGGTTGTTTTCTTT. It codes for CASSFDRVVVFF.

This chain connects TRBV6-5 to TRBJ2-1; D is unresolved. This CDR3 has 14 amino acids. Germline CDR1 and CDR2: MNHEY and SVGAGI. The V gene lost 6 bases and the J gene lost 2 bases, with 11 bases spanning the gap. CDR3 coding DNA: TGTGCCAGCAGCCCCGTGGCGGCCTACAATGAGCAGTTCTTC. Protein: CASSPVAAYNEQFF.

This CDR3 is CASSPMTGKTFF. The CDR3 region has the DNA TGTGCCAGCTCCCCCATGACAGGGAAAACTTTCTTT. The V call is TRBV18, the J call TRBJ1-1, with 7 bases identical to TRBD1. The CDR3 length is 12 residues. J gave up 12 bases and V 6 bases, and 10 bases lay outside the gene matches. Germline lookup yields CDR1 KGHSH and CDR2 LQKENI.

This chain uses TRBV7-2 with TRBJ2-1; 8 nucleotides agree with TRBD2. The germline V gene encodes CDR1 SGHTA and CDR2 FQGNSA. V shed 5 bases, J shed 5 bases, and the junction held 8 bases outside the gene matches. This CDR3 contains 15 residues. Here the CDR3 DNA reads TGTGCCAGCAGCCTTACTAGCGGCCAAAACAATGAGCAGTTCTTC. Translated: CASSLTSGQNNEQFF.